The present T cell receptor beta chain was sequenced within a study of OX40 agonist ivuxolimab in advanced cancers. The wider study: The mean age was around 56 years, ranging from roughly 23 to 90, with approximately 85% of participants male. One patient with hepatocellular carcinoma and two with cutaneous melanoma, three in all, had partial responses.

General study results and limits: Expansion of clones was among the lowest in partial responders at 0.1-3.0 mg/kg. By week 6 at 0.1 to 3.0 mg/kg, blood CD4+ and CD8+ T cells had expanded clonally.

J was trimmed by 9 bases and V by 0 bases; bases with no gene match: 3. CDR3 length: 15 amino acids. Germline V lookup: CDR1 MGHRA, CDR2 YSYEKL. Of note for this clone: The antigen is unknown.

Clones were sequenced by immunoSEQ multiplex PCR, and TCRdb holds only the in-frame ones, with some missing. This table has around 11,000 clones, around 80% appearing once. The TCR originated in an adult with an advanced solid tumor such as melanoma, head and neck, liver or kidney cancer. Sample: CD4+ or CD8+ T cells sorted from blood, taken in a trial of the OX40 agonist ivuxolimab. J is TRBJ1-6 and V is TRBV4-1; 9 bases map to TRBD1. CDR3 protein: CASSQEGTGFSPLHF. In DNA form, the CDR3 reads TGCGCCAGCAGCCAAGAAGGGACAGGGTTTTCACCCCTCCACTTT.